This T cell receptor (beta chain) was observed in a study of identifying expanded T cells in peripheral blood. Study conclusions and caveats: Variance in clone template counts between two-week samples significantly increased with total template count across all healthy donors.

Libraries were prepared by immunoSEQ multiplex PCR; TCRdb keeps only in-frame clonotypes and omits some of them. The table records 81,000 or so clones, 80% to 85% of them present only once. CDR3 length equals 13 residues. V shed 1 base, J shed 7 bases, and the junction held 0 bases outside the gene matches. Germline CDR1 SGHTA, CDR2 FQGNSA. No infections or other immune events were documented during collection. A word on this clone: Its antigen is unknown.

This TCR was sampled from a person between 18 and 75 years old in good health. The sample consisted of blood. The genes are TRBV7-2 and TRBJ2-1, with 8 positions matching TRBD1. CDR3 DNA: TGTGCCAGCAGCTTAGGGACAGGGAATGAGCAGTTCTTC. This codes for CASSLGTGNEQFF.